This TCR beta chain was recovered during a study of blood T cell repertoires in COVID-19. Turning to the study itself: Sample material is recorded as cDNA or gDNA derived from T cells, B-cell-depleted T cells, or PBMCs.

The authors' processing: How many nucleated cells were present was estimated from reference gene primer amplification. Data came from immunoSEQ multiplex PCR; TCRdb stores just in-frame clones and leaves some out. V, J and clone size were drawn from that table, and D and trimming were deduced from the DNA. The sample records about 140,000 clones, about three quarters being singletons. V shed 3 bases and J shed 2 bases, with 13 bases lying between them. The CDR3 spans 16 residues. Germline V gene lookup returns CDR1 LNHDA and CDR2 SQIVND (reference sequence). Sequenced: peripheral blood. The receptor was isolated from a woman aged 80 or older with active or convalescent COVID-19. This sequence joins TRBV19 and TRBJ2-2; the D gene is possibly TRBD1 (5 bases). The CDR3 region is CASSIAFQGNTGELFF. The CDR3 DNA is TGTGCCAGTAGTATCGCGTTCCAGGGAAACACCGGGGAGCTGTTTTTT.